These 29 T cell receptor beta chains came from one sample sequenced in a study of blood T cells in healthy people across ages. Combining a sample-barcoded 5' primer with a J-beta primer mix, a second PCR ran for roughly 7 to 11 cycles. TCRdb redid the calling of the 5' RACE reads with MiXCR, one entry per CDR3 protein. The sample holds roughly 550,000 distinct CDR3 sequences, around 24% seen once. These data were also filed under a second study, of T cells of mothers and their children.

Sequencing was done on a sample of blood. These receptors all stem from a boy aged 5-17 years in good health.

This clonotype occurred a few times. The chain's CDR3 is CASSLTTSGRSPYEQYF. The CDR3 nucleotides read TGCGCCAGCAGCTTGACGACTAGCGGGAGATCCCCCTACGAGCAGTACTTC. The chain is built from TRBV5-1 and TRBJ2-7; 12 positions match TRBD2. Per germline, CDR1 SGHRS and CDR2 YFSETQ. V shed 1 base and J 2 bases; nucleotides not matched to a gene: 7. The CDR3 consists of 17 residues.

The rearrangement links TRBV24-1 to TRBJ2-5, with 8 nucleotides matching TRBD2. The better agreement between TRBJ2-7 and the DNA end casts doubt on the J call. The V gene's germline CDR1 is KGHDR and CDR2 SFDVKD. The CDR3 length is 16 residues. The CDR3 spells CATSDPPGSGTYEQYF. CDR3 nucleotide sequence: TGTGCCACCAGTGATCCTCCAGGTAGCGGGACCTACGAGCAGTACTTC.

This clonotype was seen a handful of times. V usage is TRBV27 and J usage is TRBJ1-2, with 8 positions matching TRBD1. CDR1 is MNHEY and CDR2 is SMNVEV in the germline V gene (reference sequence). CDR3 length: 13 residues. V lost 2 bases, J lost 8 bases, and 4 bases stayed unmatched. The CDR3 loop reads CASSLQGAWGYTF. In DNA, the CDR3 is TGTGCCAGCAGTTTACAGGGGGCGTGGGGCTACACCTTC.

The V and J genes are TRBV7-2 and TRBJ2-5; D not certain. This CDR3 has 15 residues. Per germline, CDR1 SGHTA and CDR2 FQGNSA. The germline V and J ends were trimmed by 1 base and 2 bases, with 11 bases remaining between them. The CDR3 is CASSLVYGTQETQYF. CDR3 DNA: TGTGCCAGCAGCTTAGTGTACGGTACTCAAGAGACCCAGTACTTC.

V and J are TRBV6-1 and TRBJ1-2; a weak D match, TRBD1 (5 bases). V was shortened by 0 bases and J by 8 bases, with 16 bases between the two germline ends. The germline gives CDR1 MNHNS, CDR2 SASEGT. The CDR3 consists of 15 residues. The CDR3 protein is CASSEAWGLDEGYTF. The CDR3 nucleotides read TGTGCCAGCAGTGAAGCGTGGGGACTGGACGAAGGCTACACCTTC.

The chain carries TRBV20-1 and TRBJ2-7, with 9 bases matching TRBD1. With 3 bases clipped from V and 3 bases from J, the junction kept 6 bases outside the gene matches. Germline CDR1 is DFQATT and CDR2 is SNEGSKA (reference sequence). This CDR3 comprises 14 residues. CDR3 nucleotides: TGCAGTGCTAGCCCGTCGGGACAGGGCTACGAGCAGTACTTC. This codes for CSASPSGQGYEQYF.

This clonotype was counted only a few times. The chain uses TRBV28 and TRBJ2-5, with 9 bases fitting TRBD1. The J call may not be correct, given that the DNA end is closer to TRBJ2-7. CDR1 and CDR2 from the germline V gene are MDHEN and SYDVKM. This CDR3 contains 16 residues. The CDR3 DNA reads TGTGCCAGCAGTTTGTGGCACAGGGGGCATAACTACGAGCAGTACTTC. Translation gives CASSLWHRGHNYEQYF.

Only a few counts were recorded for this clonotype. The CDR3, as DNA: TGTGCCAGTACAACAGATACGCAGTATTTT. As protein: CASTTDTQYF. The J gene is TRBJ2-3, the V gene TRBV25-1; D not resolved. Per germline, CDR1 MGHDK and CDR2 SYGVNS. The CDR3 covers 10 residues. Trimming pared 9 bases from V and 3 bases from J, leaving 4 bases between.

The chain is built from TRBV3-1 and TRBJ2-7; D is undetermined. The CDR3 consists of 14 residues. V lost 0 bases and J lost 4, with 10 bases in between. In germline, CDR1 is LGHDT, CDR2 YNNKEL (reference sequence). The CDR3 reads CASSQELSTYEQYF. CDR3 DNA: TGTGCCAGCAGCCAAGAGCTATCCACATACGAGCAGTACTTC.

The chain joins TRBV5-1 to TRBJ2-4; the match to TRBD2 covers 7 bases. The germline V gene encodes CDR1 SGHRS and CDR2 YFSETQ. The length of the CDR3 is 15 residues. V shed 4 bases, J shed 11 bases, and the junction held 15 bases outside the gene matches. The CDR3 bases are TGCGCCAGCAGCGACTCTAGCGGTTATTGGGGGTTTCAGTACTTC. This gives the protein CASSDSSGYWGFQYF. The full variable domain, its missing parts supplied by reference TRBV5-1 and TRBJ2-4, is KAGVTQTPRYLIKTRGQQVTLSCSPISGHRSVSWYQQTPGQGLQFLFEYFSETQRNKGNFPGRFSGRQFSNSRSEMNVSTLELGDSALYLCASSDSSGYWGFQYFGAGTRLSVL.

The chain employs TRBV5-1 and TRBJ2-7, with D tentatively TRBD1 or TRBD2 (5 bases each). Trimming removed 0 bases at V and 2 bases at J, with 15 bases between. Germline CDR1 and CDR2: SGHRS and YFSETQ. CDR3 size: 16 residues. The CDR3: CASSLAPGGRAYEQYF. The CDR3 DNA is TGCGCCAGCAGCTTGGCCCCAGGAGGCAGGGCCTACGAGCAGTACTTC.

Only a few counts were recorded for this clonotype. This chain links TRBV7-3 with TRBJ1-3; no definite D call. V lost 5 bases and J 1 base, leaving 12 bases between the germline ends. CDR1 is SGHTA, CDR2 FQGTGA, per germline. This CDR3 comprises 15 residues. The CDR3 is CASSPFFYSGNTIYF. As DNA, the CDR3 is TGTGCCAGCAGCCCCTTCTTCTATTCTGGAAACACCATATATTTT.

Notes on this clonotype: The junction differs from germline at one of its ends, possibly a read error. The chain joins TRBV11-2 to TRBJ2-3; D is undetermined. Germline lookup yields CDR1 SGHAT and CDR2 FQNNGV. The CDR3 is 14 amino acids. The chain's CDR3 is CASSLSRLTDTQYF. CDR3 in DNA: TGTGCTAGCAGCTTATCCCGGCTCACAGATACGCAGTATTTT.

This clonotype turned up a few times. The chain carries TRBV18 and TRBJ2-1; 9 bases line up with TRBD1. CDR1 and CDR2 (germline): KGHSH, LQKENI. The V gene end was trimmed by 6 bases and the J gene end by 7 bases; junction bases not matched to a gene: 10. The CDR3 extends over 15 amino acids. CDR3 sequence: CASSPRTGERNEQFF. The CDR3 nucleotides read TGTGCCAGCTCTCCCCGGACAGGGGAGAGGAATGAGCAGTTCTTC.

This clonotype was seen only a few times. The V and J genes are TRBV12-3 or TRBV12-4 and TRBJ2-6; no clear D gene. With 6 bases removed from V and 0 bases from J, the gap between germline ends came to 9 bases. The CDR3 runs 15 residues. CDR3 protein: CASRELGSGANVLTF. Written as DNA, the CDR3 is TGTGCCAGCAGAGAGCTGGGCTCTGGGGCCAACGTCCTGACTTTC.

There are a few counts of this clonotype. CDR3 residues: CAIKQGWNYGYTF. The CDR3, as DNA: TGTGCCATCAAACAGGGATGGAACTATGGCTACACCTTC. The chain employs TRBV28 and TRBJ1-2; TRBD1 might be the D (6 bases). The germline CDR1 and CDR2 sequences are MDHEN and SYDVKM. V lost 10 bases and J lost 2, with 14 bases in between. This CDR3 has 13 amino acids.

The chain combines TRBV9 with TRBJ2-1, with 7 positions matching TRBD2. This CDR3 spans 14 amino acids. From germline, CDR1 is SGDLS and CDR2 YYNGEE. J gave up 4 bases and V 3 bases, and 4 bases lay outside the gene matches. The CDR3 loop is CASSALGGYNEQFF. CDR3 in DNA: TGTGCCAGCAGCGCCTTGGGGGGGTACAATGAGCAGTTCTTC.

The table lists this clonotype with a few counts. This rearrangement joins TRBV28 to TRBJ2-1, with 7 nucleotides matching TRBD2. With 2 bases clipped from V and 3 bases from J, the junction kept 1 base outside the gene matches. CDR1 MDHEN and CDR2 SYDVKM come from the germline V gene. The CDR3 is 14 amino acids. CDR3 amino acids: CASSLGDYYNEQFF. For the CDR3, the DNA is TGTGCCAGCAGTTTAGGGGACTACTACAATGAGCAGTTCTTC.

The chain recombines TRBV5-1 with TRBJ2-5; a weak D match, TRBD2 (7 bases). Between the trimmed V and J ends, which lost 4 bases and 4 bases, there was a span of 17 bases. Germline CDR1 reads SGHRS; CDR2 reads YFSETQ. The CDR3 extends over 15 amino acids. The CDR3: CASSPGGPIVETQYF. The DNA for the CDR3 is TGCGCCAGCAGCCCCGGGGGGCCAATAGTAGAGACCCAGTACTTC.

The genes are TRBV20-1 and TRBJ1-1; D is perhaps TRBD1 (5 bases). The length of the CDR3 is 15 residues. Deletions cut 6 bases from V and 3 bases from J, with 20 bases between. Germline CDR1 DFQATT, CDR2 SNEGSKA (reference sequence). The CDR3 is CSALAVGAWDTEAFF. The CDR3 coding sequence is TGCAGTGCCCTAGCGGTTGGGGCTTGGGACACTGAAGCTTTCTTT.

CDR3 sequence: CASYIGFGTEAFF. The CDR3, as DNA: TGTGCCAGCTATATTGGTTTCGGCACTGAAGCTTTCTTT. The chain couples TRBV7-9 to TRBJ1-1; D is unclear. CDR1 and CDR2 (germline): SEHNR, FQNEAQ (reference sequence). The CDR3 extends over 13 amino acids. V lost 8 bases and J lost 4, with 14 bases in between.

In this sample, this clonotype turned up a few times. The CDR3 DNA reads as TGTGCCAGCAGTTTAGGGGGGTACGGTAGCGGGAGTATCGATGAGCAGTTCTTC. The encoded protein is CASSLGGYGSGSIDEQFF. The V gene is TRBV28, the J gene TRBJ2-1, with 9 bases aligning to TRBD2. Germline V gene data show CDR1 as MDHEN and CDR2 as SYDVKM. With 2 bases clipped from V and 8 bases from J, the junction kept 16 bases outside the gene matches. The CDR3 runs to 18 residues.

The V and J genes are TRBV12-3 or TRBV12-4 and TRBJ1-4; TRBD1 matches at 7 bases. With 7 bases clipped from V and 7 bases from J, the junction kept 9 bases outside the gene matches. The CDR3 runs 14 residues. In DNA form, the CDR3 reads TGTGCCAGCAATAGACAGGGAGTGCGTGAAAAACTGTTTTTT. Protein sequence: CASNRQGVREKLFF.

This clonotype was picked up one time. CDR3 in amino acids: CASSQGQGALPTF. The CDR3 DNA sequence: TGCGCCAGCAGCCAGGGACAGGGGGCGCTGCCCACCTTC. This chain uses TRBV4-1 with TRBJ1-2; 12 nucleotides agree with TRBD1. From germline, CDR1 is MGHRA and CDR2 YSYEKL. V shed 3 bases, J shed 13 bases, and the junction held 6 bases outside the gene matches. The CDR3 is 13 residues long.

J is TRBJ1-2 and V is TRBV4-3; D is ambiguous. CDR1 and CDR2 from the germline V gene are LGHNA and YSLEER. Trimming left V 6 bases short and J 8 bases short, with 19 bases between. The CDR3 is 14 residues long. The DNA for the CDR3 is TGCGCCAGCAGTCACAACGACGTAGGCGGAGGCTACACCTTC. Its protein product is CASSHNDVGGGYTF.

V is TRBV14 and J is TRBJ2-3; D remains unclear. This CDR3 contains 12 residues. Germline V CDR1 and CDR2: SGHDN, FVKESK. V was trimmed by 4 bases and J by 4 bases, leaving 6 bases between them. CDR3 nucleotides: TGTGCCAGCAGCCGCACCCCAGATACGCAGTATTTT. Protein product: CASSRTPDTQYF.

The sample holds many counts of this clonotype. The chain combines TRBV6-1 with TRBJ2-3, with TRBD2 identical over 7 bases. J gave up 0 bases and V 2 bases, and 2 bases lay outside the gene matches. CDR3 length: 15 residues. The germline CDR1 and CDR2 sequences are MNHNS and SASEGT. CDR3 amino acids: CASSELRGSTDTQYF. CDR3 in DNA: TGTGCCAGCAGTGAATTGCGGGGGAGCACAGATACGCAGTATTTT.

The genes are TRBV2 and TRBJ2-7; D unresolved. The CDR3 contains 14 residues. With 2 bases removed from V and 3 bases from J, the gap between germline ends came to 11 bases. CDR1 is SNHLY and CDR2 is FYNNEI in the germline V gene. CDR3 coding DNA: TGTGCCAGCAGTGAACTTGTTCGAAGCTACGAGCAGTACTTC. Encoded protein: CASSELVRSYEQYF. Supplemented by reference TRBV2 and TRBJ2-7, the full variable domain reads EPEVTQTPSHQVTQMGQEVILRCVPISNHLYFYWYRQILGQKVEFLVSFYNNEISEKSEIFDDQFSVERPDGSNFTLKIRSTKLEDSAMYFCASSELVRSYEQYFGPGTRLTVT.

There are many counts of this clonotype. The chain combines TRBV18 with TRBJ1-4; D may be TRBD1 (5 bases). V was clipped by 6 bases and J by 0 bases, with 11 bases between them. Germline values: CDR1 KGHSH, CDR2 LQKENI. This CDR3 has 15 residues. CDR3 residues: CASSHRSATNEKLFF. CDR3 nucleotides: TGTGCCAGCTCGCACAGGTCCGCAACTAATGAAAAACTGTTTTTT.